This T cell receptor beta chain was sequenced during a study of T cell repertoires in cytomegalovirus infection. Study information: The public TCR beta signatures pointed to both CMV infection and matching HLA type.

In TCRdb, the reads were re-called with MiXCR into one record per CDR3 protein. The profile shows about 55,000 distinct CDR3 sequences, around 18% of them singletons. This clonotype was found many times. No antigen is known for it. Study-level findings and limits: Clonotype analysis showed dominance of the ex vivo response by HLA-C-restricted CMV-specific TCR beta clonotypes.

The germline gives CDR1 MNHEY, CDR2 SVGAGI. The CDR3 has 13 amino acids. The V end was cut by 2 bases, the J end by 6 bases, with 10 bases between. This clonotype originated in a human donor in good health (CMV status not recorded). Some clones in this sample may be carry-over from other donors' samples. The input for sequencing was CD8+ T cells from cultured PBMCs, taken from culture after CMV antigen stimulation. The chain combines TRBV6-5 with TRBJ1-1; maybe TRBD1 (5 bases). CDR3 bases: TGTGCCAGCAGTTACAGGGGTATCGCTGAAGCTTTCTTT. Protein sequence: CASSYRGIAEAFF.